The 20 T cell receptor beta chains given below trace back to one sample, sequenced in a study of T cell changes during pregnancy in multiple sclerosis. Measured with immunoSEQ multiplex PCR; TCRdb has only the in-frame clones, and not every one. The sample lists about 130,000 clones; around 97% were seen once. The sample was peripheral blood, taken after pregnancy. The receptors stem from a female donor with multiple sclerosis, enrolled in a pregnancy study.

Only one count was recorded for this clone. CDR3 bases: TGTGCCAGCTCAGAAACAGGGTTCAGCAGCGGGAGCGCAGATACGCAGTATTTT. The encoded protein is CASSETGFSSGSADTQYF. The V and J genes are TRBV18 and TRBJ2-3; 8 bases are a match to TRBD2. CDR3 size: 18 residues. CDR1 is KGHSH, CDR2 LQKENI, per germline. V dropped 5 bases and J dropped 4; count of bases not matched to a gene: 17.

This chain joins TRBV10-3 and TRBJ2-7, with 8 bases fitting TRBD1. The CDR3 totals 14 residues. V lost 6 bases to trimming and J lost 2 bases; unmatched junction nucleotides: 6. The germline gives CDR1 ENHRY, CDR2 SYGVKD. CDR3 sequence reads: CAIRGQDPTYEQYF. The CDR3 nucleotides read TGTGCCATCAGGGGACAGGATCCGACCTACGAGCAGTACTTC.

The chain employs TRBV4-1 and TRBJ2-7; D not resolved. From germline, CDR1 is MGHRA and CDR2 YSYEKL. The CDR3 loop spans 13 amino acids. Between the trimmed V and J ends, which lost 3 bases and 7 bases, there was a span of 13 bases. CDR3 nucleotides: TGCGCCAGCAGCCATCAACAGCTCGAGGAGCAGTACTTC. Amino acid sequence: CASSHQQLEEQYF.

CDR3 sequence: CSVHSQDRYYNEQFF. The CDR3, as DNA: TGCAGCGTTCACTCCCAAGACAGGTACTACAATGAGCAGTTCTTC. The rearrangement links TRBV29-1 to TRBJ2-1; tentatively, D is TRBD1 (6 bases). Germline V gives CDR1 SQVTM, CDR2 ANQGSEA. The CDR3 spans 15 residues. V was clipped by 5 bases and J by 3 bases, with 17 bases between them.

CDR3 region: CASSFGRGVGTDTQYF. DNA of the CDR3: TGTGCCAGCAGTTTCGGGAGGGGGGTTGGCACAGATACGCAGTATTTT. The chain joins TRBV5-8 to TRBJ2-3; 8 bases fit TRBD2. The length of the CDR3 is 16 residues. V dropped 5 bases and J dropped 1; count of bases not matched to a gene: 9. Germline CDR1 and CDR2: SGHTS and YDEGEE.

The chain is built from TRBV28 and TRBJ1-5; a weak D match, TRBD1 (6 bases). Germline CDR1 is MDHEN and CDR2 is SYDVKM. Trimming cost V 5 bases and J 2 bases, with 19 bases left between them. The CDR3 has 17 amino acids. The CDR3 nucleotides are TGTGCCAGCAGTCCTCACCTGGGCAGGGGCGGCAATCAGCCCCAGCATTTT. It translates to CASSPHLGRGGNQPQHF.

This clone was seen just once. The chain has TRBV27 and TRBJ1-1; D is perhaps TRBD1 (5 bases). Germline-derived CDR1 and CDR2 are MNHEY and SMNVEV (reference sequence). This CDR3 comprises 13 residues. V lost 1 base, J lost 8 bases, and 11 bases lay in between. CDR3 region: CASSLFPGREAFF. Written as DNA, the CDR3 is TGTGCCAGCAGTTTATTCCCAGGGCGGGAAGCTTTCTTT.

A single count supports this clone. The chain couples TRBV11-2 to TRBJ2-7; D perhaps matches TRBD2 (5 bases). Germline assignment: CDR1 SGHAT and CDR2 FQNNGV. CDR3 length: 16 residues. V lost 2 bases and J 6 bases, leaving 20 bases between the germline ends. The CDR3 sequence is CASSLRPDFLSGEQYF. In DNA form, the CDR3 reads TGTGCCAGCAGCTTACGGCCGGACTTTCTGTCGGGCGAGCAGTACTTC.

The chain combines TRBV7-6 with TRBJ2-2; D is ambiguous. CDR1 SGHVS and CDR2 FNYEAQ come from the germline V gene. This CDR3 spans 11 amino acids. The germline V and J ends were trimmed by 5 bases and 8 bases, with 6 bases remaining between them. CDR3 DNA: TGTGCCAGCAGCCTAACGGGGGAGCTGTTTTTT. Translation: CASSLTGELFF. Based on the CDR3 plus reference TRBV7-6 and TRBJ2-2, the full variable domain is GAGVSQSPRYKVTKRGQDVALRCDPISGHVSLYWYRQALGQGPEFLTYFNYEAQQDKSGLPNDRFSAERPEGSISTLTIQRTEQRDSAMYRCASSLTGELFFGEGSRLTVL.

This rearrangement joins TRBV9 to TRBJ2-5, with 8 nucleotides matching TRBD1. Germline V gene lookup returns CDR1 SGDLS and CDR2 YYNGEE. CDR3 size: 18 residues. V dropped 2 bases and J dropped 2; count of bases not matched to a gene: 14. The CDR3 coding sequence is TGTGCCAGCAGCGTGTCCATCCGGACAGGGCGAACACAAGAGACCCAGTACTTC. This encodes CASSVSIRTGRTQETQYF.

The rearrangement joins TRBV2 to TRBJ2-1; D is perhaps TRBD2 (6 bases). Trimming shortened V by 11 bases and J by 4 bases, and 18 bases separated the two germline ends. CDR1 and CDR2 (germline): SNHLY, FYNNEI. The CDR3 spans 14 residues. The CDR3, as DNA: TGTGCCTACAGCGTAACGGGAGAGTACAATGAGCAGTTCTTC. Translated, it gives CAYSVTGEYNEQFF.

This chain's CDR3 is CSVVGEGHAADTQYF. CDR3 sequence (DNA): TGCAGCGTTGTAGGTGAGGGTCATGCGGCAGATACGCAGTATTTT. The V call is TRBV29-1, the J call TRBJ2-3, with TRBD2 as a possible D gene (5 bases). CDR3 length: 15 amino acids. Per germline, CDR1 SQVTM and CDR2 ANQGSEA. Trimming took 4 bases from V and 4 from J, leaving 18 bases between them.

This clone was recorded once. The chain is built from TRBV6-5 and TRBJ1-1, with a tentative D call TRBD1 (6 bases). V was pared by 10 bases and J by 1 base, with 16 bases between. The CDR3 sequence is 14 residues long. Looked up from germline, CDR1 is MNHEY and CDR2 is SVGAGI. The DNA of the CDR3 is TGTGCCACCATAGGGGGGGGCGCGAACACTGAAGCTTTCTTT. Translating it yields CATIGGGANTEAFF.

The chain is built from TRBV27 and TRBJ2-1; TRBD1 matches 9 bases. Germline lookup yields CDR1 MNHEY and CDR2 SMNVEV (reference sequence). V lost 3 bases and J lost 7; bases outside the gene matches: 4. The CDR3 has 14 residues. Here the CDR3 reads CASSLDRGWNEQFF. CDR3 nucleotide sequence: TGTGCCAGCAGTTTGGACAGGGGCTGGAATGAGCAGTTCTTC.

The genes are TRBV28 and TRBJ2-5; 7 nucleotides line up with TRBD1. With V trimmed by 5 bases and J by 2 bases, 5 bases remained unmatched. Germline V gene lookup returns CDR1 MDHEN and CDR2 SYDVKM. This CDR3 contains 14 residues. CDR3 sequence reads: CASSLPGGQETQYF. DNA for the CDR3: TGTGCCAGCAGTCTCCCAGGGGGTCAAGAGACCCAGTACTTC.

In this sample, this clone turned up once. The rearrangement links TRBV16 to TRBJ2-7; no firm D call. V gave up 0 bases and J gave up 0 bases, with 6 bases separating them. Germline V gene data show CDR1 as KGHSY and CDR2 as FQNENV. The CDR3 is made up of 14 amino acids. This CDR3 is CASSQSQASYEQYF. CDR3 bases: TGTGCCAGCAGCCAATCCCAGGCCTCCTACGAGCAGTACTTC.

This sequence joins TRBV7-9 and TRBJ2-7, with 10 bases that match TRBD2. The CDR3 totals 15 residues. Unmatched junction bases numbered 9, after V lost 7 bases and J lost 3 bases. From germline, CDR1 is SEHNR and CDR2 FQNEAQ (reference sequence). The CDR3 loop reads CASTTGTSAIYEQYF. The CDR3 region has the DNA TGTGCCAGCACGACCGGGACTAGCGCTATCTACGAGCAGTACTTC.

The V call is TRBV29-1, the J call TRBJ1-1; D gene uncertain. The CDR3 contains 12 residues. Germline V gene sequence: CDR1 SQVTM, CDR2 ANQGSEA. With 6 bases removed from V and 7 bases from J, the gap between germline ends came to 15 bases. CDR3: CSVNGQRVEAFF. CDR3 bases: TGCAGCGTGAACGGCCAGCGAGTTGAAGCTTTCTTT.

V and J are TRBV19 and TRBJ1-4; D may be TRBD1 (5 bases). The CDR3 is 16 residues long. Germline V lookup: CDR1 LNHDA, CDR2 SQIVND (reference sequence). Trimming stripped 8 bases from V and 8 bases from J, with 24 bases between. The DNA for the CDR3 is TGTGCCAGTTCCGAAACCGGGACGGGGGAGTCGGAAAAACTGTTTTTT. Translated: CASSETGTGESEKLFF.

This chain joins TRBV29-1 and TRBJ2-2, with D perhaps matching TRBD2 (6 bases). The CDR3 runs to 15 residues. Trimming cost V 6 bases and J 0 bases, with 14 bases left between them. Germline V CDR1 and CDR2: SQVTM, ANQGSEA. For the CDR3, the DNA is TGCAGCGTCGCCCTAGCGACCACGAACACCGGGGAGCTGTTTTTT. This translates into CSVALATTNTGELFF.